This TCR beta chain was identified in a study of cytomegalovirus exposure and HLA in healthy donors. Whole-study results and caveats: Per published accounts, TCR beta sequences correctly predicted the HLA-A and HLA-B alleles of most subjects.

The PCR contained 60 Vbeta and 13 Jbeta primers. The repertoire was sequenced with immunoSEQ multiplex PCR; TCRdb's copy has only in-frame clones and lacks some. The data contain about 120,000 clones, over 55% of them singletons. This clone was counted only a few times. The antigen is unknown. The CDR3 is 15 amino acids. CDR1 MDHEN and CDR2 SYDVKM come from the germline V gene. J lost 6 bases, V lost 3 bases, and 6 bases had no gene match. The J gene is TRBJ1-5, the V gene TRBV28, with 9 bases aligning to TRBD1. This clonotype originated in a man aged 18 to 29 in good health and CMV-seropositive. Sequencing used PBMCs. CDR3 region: CASSFSQGALQPQHF. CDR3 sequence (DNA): TGTGCCAGCAGTTTCTCACAGGGGGCGCTTCAGCCCCAGCATTTT.